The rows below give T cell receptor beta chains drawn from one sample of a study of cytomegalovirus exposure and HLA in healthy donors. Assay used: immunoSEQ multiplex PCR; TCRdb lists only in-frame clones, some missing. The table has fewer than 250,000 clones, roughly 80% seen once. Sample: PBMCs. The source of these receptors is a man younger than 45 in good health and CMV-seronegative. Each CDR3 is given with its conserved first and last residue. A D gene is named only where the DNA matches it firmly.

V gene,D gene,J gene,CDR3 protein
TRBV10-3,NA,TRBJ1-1,CAISESDPGSWESTMNTEAFF
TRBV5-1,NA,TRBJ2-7,CASSSGAVSREQYF
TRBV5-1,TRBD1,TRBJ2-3,CASSWDRPSTDTQYF
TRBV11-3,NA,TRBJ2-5,CASSLAAEGAQYF
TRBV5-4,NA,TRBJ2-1,CASSFPGGRNEQFF
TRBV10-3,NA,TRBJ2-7,CAISEGVGRLSYEQYF
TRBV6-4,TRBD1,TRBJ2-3,CATKGQGNTDTQYF
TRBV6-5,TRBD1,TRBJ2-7,CASSGTGNEQYF
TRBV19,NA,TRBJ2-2,CASGTITGELFF
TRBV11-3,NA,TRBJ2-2,CASSLYPGSPGELFF
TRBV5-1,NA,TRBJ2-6,CASSFPGASVLTF
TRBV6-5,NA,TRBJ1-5,CASSRVRNQPQHF
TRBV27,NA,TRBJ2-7,CASSPYREPVEQYF
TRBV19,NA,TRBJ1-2,CASSPPKYDTAYGYTF
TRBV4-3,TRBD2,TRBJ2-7,CASSRGLAAEQYF
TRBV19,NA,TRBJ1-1,CASSSSPTGTEAFF
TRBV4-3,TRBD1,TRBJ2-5,CASSQAGTGSVTQYF
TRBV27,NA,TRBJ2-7,CASSISGPREEYF
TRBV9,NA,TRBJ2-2,CASSVFDGTGELFF
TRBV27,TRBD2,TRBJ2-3,CASSFTSVSTDTQYF
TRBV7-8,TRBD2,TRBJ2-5,CASSFGLAGAQETQYF
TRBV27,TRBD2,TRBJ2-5,CASSSPLERTSGAGPQETQYF
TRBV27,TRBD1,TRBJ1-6,CASSYGQGAQSPLHF
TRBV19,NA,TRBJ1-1,CASLQVGGNTEAFF
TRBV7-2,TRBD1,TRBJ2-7,CASSRRDRAYEQYF
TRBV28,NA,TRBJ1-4,CASSLGQSQYEKLFF
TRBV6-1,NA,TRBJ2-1,CASSEDHPGLDEQFF
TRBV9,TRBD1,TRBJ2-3,CASSVVEGGGFSTDTQYF
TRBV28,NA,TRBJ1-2,CASSYRAGYTF
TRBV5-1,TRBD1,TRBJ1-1,CASSGQGAGTEAFF
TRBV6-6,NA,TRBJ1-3,CASSYLDYSGNTIYF
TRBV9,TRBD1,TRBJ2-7,CASSPRTGDEQYF
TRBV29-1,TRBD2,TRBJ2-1,CSVEDRTSGGKFHNEQFF
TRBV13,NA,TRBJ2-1,CASSLAGNEQFF
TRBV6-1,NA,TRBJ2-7,CASSGFDLGRNEQYF
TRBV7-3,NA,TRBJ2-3,CASSQVGGVTDTQYF
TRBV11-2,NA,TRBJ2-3,CASSLDSRGTDTQYF
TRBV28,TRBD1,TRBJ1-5,CASSLRTGAGNQPQHF
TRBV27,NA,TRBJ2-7,CASSLRGGFHEQYF
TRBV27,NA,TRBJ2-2,CASSLRGTGELFF
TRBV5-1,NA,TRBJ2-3,CASSLPGITDTQYF
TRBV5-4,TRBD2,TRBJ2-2,CASSPGLAGNTGELFF
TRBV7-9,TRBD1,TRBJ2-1,CASSSRDRGSSEQFF
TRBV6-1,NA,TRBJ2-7,CASSEGYGANEQYF
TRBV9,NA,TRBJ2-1,CASSDSGAPYNEQFF
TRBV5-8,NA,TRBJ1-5,CASVRTANQPQHF
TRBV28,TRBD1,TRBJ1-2,CASRTGGSANYGYTF
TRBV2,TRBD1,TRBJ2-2,CAGRQGANTGELFF
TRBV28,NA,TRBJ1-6,CASSPSGLGYGGSYNSPLHF
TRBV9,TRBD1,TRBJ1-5,CASKTGRDSNLYSNQPQHF
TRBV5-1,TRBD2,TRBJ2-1,CASSPWTSGTYNEQFF
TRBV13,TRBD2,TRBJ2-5,CASSGRLAGETQYF
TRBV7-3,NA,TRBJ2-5,CASSLGGQETQYF